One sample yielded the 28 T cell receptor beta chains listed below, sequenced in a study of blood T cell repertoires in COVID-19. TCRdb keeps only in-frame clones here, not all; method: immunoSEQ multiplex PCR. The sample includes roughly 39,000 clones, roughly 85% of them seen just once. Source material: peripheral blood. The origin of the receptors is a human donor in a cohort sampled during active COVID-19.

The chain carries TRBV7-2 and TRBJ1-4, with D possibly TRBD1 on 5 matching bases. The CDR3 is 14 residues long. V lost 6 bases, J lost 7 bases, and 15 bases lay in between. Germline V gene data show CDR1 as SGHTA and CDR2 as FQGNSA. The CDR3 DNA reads TGTGCCAGCAGTATTCCCGGGGGTCCTGAAAAACTGTTTTTT. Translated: CASSIPGGPEKLFF.

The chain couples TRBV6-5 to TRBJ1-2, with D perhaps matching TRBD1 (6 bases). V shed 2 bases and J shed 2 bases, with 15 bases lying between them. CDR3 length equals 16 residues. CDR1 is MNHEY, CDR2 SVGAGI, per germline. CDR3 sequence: CASSYRGAGENYGYTF. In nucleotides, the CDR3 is TGTGCCAGCAGTTACCGGGGGGCAGGGGAGAACTATGGCTACACCTTC.

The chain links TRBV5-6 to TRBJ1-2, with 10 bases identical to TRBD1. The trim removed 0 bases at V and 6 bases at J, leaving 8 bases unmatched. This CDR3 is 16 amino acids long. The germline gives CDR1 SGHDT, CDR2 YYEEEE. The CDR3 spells CASSLVLVTGGNGYTF. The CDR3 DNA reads TGTGCCAGCAGCTTGGTACTTGTGACAGGGGGCAATGGCTACACCTTC.

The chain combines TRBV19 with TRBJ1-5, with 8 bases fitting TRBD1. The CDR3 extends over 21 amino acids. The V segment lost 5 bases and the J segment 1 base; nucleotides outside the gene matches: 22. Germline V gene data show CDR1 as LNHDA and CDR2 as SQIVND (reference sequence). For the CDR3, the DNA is TGTGCCAGTAGTTGGGGCAGGGGGCCCCCCACCTCGATAGCAAGCAATCAGCCCCAGCATTTT. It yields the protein CASSWGRGPPTSIASNQPQHF.

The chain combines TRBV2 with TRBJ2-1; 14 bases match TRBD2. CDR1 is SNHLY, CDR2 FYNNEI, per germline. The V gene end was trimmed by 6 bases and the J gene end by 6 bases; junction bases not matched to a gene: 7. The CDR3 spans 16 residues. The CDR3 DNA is TGTGCCAGCAGCCACCTGACTAGCGGGAGGGCCAATGAGCAGTTCTTC. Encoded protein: CASSHLTSGRANEQFF.

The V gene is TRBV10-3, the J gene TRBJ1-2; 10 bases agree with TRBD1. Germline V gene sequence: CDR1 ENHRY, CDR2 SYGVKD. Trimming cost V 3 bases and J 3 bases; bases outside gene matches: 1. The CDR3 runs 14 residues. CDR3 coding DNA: TGTGCCATCAGTGAAGGGACAGGGGACTATGGCTACACCTTC. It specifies CAISEGTGDYGYTF.

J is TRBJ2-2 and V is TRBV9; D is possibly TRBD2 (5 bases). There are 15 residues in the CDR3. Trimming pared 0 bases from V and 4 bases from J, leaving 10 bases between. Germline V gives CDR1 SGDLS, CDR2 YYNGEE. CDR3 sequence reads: CASSVVGESTGELFF. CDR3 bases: TGTGCCAGCAGCGTAGTGGGAGAGAGCACCGGGGAGCTGTTTTTT.

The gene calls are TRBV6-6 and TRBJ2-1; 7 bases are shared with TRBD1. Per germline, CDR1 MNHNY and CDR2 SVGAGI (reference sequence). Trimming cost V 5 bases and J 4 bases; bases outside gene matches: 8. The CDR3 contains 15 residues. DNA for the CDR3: TGTGCCAGCAGTAAACAACAGGGGTATTACAATGAGCAGTTCTTC. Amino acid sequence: CASSKQQGYYNEQFF.

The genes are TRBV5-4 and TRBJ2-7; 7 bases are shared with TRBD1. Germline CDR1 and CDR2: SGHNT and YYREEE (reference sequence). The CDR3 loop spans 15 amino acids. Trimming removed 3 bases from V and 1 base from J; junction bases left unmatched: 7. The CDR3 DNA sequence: TGTGCCAGCAGCTCCATTGGGACAGATTCCTACGAGCAGTACTTC. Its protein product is CASSSIGTDSYEQYF.

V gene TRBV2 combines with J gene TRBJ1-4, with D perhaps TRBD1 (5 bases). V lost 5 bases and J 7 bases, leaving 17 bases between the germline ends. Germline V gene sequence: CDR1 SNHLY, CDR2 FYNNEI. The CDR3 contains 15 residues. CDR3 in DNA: TGTGCCAGCAGTCAGCAGGGAACTTCGGGTGAAAAACTGTTTTTT. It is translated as CASSQQGTSGEKLFF.

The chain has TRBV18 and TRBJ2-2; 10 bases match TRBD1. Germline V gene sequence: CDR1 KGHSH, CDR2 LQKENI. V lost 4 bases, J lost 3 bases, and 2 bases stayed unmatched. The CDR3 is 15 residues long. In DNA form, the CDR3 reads TGTGCCAGCTCACTGACAGGGGGCGACACCGGGGAGCTGTTTTTT. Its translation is CASSLTGGDTGELFF. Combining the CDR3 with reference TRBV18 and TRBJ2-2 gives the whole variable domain NAGVMQNPRHLVRRRGQEARLRCSPMKGHSHVYWYRQLPEEGLKFMVYLQKENIIDESGMPKERFSAEFPKEGPSILRIQQVVRGDSAAYFCASSLTGGDTGELFFGEGSRLTVL.

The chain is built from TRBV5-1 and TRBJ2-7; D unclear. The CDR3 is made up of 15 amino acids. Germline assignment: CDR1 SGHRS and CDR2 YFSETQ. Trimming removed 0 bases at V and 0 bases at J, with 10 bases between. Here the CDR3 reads CASSLGQVNSYEQYF. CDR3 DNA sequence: TGCGCCAGCAGCTTGGGCCAGGTGAACTCCTACGAGCAGTACTTC.

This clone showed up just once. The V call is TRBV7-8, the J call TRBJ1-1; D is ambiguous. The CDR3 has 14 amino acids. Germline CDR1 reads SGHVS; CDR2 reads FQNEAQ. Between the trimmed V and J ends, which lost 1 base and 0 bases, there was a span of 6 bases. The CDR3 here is CASSLGHMNTEAFF. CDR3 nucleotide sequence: TGTGCCAGCAGCTTAGGACATATGAACACTGAAGCTTTCTTT.

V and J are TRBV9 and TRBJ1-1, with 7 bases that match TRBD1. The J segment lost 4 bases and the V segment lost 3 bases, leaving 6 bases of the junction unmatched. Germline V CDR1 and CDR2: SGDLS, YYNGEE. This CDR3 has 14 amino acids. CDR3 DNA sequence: TGTGCCAGCAGCGAAAGACAGGGCGGCACTGAAGCTTTCTTT. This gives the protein CASSERQGGTEAFF.

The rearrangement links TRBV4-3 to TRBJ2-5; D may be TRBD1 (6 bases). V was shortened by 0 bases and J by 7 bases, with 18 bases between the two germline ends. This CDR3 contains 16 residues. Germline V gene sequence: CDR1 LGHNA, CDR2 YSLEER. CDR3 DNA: TGCGCCAGCAGCCAAGATGACGGCCGGACAGCCGGGACCCAGTACTTC. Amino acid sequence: CASSQDDGRTAGTQYF.

Written as DNA, the CDR3 is TGTGCCAGCAGCTTAGGGGTCCCTAGCACAGATACGCAGTATTTT. Amino acids: CASSLGVPSTDTQYF. The chain uses TRBV5-4 and TRBJ2-3, with D possibly matching TRBD1 (5 bases). V was clipped by 2 bases and J by 0 bases, with 10 bases between them. Germline-derived CDR1 and CDR2 are SGHNT and YYREEE (reference sequence). The CDR3 consists of 15 residues.

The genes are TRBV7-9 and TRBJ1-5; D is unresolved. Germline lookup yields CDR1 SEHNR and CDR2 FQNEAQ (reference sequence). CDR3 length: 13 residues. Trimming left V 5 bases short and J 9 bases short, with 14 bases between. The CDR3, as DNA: TGTGCCAGCAGCCGAGACACCATCCGGCCCCAGCATTTT. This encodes CASSRDTIRPQHF.

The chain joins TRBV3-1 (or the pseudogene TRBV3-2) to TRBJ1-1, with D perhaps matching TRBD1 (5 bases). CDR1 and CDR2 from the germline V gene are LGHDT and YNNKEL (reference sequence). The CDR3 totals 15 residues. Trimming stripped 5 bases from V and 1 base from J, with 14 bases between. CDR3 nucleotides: TGTGCCAGCAGCACAACGGGGGGTAAGAACACTGAAGCTTTCTTT. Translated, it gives CASSTTGGKNTEAFF.

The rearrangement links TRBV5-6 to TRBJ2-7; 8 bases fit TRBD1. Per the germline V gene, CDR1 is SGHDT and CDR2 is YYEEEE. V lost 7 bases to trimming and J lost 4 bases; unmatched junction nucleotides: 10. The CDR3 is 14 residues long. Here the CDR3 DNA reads TGTGCCAGCTTAAGGCAGGGGGCGAGGTACGAGCAGTACTTC. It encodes CASLRQGARYEQYF.

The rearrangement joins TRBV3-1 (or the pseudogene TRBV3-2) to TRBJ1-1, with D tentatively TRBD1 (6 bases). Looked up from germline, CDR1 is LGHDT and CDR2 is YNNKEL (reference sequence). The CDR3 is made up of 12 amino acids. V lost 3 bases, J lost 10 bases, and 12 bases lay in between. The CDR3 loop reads CASSHGGRGAFF. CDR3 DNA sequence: TGTGCCAGCAGCCATGGGGGCAGGGGAGCTTTCTTT.

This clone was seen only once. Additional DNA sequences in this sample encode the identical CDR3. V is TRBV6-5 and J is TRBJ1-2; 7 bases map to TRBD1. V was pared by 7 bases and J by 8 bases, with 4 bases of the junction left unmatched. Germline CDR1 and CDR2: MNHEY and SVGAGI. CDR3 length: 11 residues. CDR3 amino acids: CASNLGGGYTF. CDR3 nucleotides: TGTGCCAGCAATCTAGGGGGCGGCTACACCTTC.

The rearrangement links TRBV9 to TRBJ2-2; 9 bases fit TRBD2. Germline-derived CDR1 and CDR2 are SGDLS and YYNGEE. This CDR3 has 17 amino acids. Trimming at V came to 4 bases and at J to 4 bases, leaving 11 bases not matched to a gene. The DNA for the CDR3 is TGTGCCAGCAGCCCTCCGGGCGGGGGGGCCGGCACCGGGGAGCTGTTTTTT. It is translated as CASSPPGGGAGTGELFF.

The CDR3 sequence is CASSLRAGGDTEAFF. The CDR3 region has the DNA TGTGCCAGCAGCTTACGGGCCGGAGGGGACACTGAAGCTTTCTTT. The gene calls are TRBV7-6 and TRBJ1-1; a possible D gene is TRBD1 (5 bases). The CDR3 length is 15 residues. The germline gives CDR1 SGHVS, CDR2 FNYEAQ. V lost 2 bases and J 3 bases, leaving 13 bases between the germline ends.

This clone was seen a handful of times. This CDR3 reads CASSQGGLAGVPSYNEQFF. The CDR3 nucleotides read TGTGCCAGCAGCCAAGGGGGACTAGCGGGAGTCCCCTCCTACAATGAGCAGTTCTTC. The gene calls are TRBV4-2 and TRBJ2-1, with 14 bases matching TRBD2. The germline CDR1 and CDR2 sequences are LGHNA and YNFKEQ. The V segment lost 1 base and the J segment 0 bases; nucleotides outside the gene matches: 5. This CDR3 is built from 19 residues.

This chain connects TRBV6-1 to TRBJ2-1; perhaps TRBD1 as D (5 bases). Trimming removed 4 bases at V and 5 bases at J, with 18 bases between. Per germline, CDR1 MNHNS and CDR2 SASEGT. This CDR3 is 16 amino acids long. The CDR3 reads CASSAWGTGANNEQFF. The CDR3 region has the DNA TGTGCCAGCAGTGCCTGGGGCACAGGAGCCAACAATGAGCAGTTCTTC.

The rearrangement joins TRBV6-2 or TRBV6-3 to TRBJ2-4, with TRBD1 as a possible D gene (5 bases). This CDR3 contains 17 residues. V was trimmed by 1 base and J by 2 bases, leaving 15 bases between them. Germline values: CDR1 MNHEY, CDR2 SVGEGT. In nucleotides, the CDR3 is TGTGCCAGCAGTTACTTCGACAGTAAAGGGACCAAAAACATTCAGTACTTC. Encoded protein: CASSYFDSKGTKNIQYF.

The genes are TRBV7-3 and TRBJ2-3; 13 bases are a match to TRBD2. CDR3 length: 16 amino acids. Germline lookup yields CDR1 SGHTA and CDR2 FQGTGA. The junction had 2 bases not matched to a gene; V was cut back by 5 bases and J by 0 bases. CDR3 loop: CASSLTSGRSTDTQYF. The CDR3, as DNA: TGTGCCAGCAGCCTGACTAGCGGGAGGAGCACAGATACGCAGTATTTT.

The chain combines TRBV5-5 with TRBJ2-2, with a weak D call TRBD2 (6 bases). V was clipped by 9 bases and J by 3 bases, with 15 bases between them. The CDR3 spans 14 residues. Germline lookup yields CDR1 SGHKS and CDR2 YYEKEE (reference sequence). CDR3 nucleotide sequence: TGTGCCACTCAGTTTTGGAGGGACACCGGGGAGCTGTTTTTT. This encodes CATQFWRDTGELFF.